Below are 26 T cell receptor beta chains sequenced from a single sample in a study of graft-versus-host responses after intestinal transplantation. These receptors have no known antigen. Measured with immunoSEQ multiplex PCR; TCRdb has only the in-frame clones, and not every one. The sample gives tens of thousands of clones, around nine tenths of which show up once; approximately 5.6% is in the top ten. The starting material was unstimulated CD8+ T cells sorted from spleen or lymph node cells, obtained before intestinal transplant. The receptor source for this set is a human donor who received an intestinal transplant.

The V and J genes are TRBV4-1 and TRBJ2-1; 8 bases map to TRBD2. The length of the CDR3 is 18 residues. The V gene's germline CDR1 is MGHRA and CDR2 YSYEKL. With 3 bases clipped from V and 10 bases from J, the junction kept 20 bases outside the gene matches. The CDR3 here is CASSQSPAGTSLLWEQFF. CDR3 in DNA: TGCGCCAGCAGCCAGAGCCCCGCCGGGACTAGTTTACTTTGGGAGCAGTTCTTC.

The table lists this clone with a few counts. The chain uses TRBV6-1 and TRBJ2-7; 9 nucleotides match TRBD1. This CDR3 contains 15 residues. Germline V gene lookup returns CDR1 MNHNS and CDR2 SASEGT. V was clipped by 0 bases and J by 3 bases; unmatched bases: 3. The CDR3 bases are TGTGCCAGCAGTGAAGCCGGGACAGGGCGCTACGAGCAGTACTTC. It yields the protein CASSEAGTGRYEQYF.

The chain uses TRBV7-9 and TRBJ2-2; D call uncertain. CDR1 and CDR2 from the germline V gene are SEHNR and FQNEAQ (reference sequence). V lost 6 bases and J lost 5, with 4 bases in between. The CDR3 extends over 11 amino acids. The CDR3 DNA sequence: TGTGCCAGCAGTCGGACCGGGGAGCTGTTTTTT. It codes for CASSRTGELFF.

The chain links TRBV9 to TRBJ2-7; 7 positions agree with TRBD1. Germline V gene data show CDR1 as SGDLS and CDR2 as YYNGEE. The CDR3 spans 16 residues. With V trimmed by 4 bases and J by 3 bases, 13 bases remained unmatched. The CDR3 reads CASSSEQGNYNYEQYF. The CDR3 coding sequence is TGTGCCAGCAGCTCCGAACAGGGGAACTATAACTACGAGCAGTACTTC.

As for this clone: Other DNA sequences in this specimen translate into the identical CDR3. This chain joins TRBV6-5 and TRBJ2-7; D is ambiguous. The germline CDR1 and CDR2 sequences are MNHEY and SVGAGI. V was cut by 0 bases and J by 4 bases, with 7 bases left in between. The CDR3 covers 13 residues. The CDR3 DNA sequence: TGTGCCAGCAGTTACTCCCTTGGGTACGAGCAGTACTTC. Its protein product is CASSYSLGYEQYF.

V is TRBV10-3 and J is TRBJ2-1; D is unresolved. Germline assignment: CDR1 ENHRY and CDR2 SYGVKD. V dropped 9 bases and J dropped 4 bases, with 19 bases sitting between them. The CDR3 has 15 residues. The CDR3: CAILSDSSPYNEQFF. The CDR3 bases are TGTGCCATACTTTCTGACTCGAGTCCGTACAATGAGCAGTTCTTC.

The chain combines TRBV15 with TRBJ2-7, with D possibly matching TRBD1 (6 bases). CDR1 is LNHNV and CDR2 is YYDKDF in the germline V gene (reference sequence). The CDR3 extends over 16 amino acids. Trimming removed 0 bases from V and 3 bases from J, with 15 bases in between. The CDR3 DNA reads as TGTGCCACCAGCAGAGATCCCGGGACACCGATCTACGAGCAGTACTTC. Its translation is CATSRDPGTPIYEQYF. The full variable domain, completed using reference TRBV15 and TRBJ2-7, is DAMVIQNPRYQVTQFGKPVTLSCSQTLNHNVMYWYQQKSSQAPKLLFHYYDKDFNNEADTPDNFQSRRPNTSFCFLDIRSPGLGDTAMYLCATSRDPGTPIYEQYFGPGTRLTVT.

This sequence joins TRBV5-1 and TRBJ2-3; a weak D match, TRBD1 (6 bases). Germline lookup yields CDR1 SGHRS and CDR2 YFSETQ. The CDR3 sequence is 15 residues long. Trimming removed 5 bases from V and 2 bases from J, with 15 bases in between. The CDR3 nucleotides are TGCGCCAGCAGATTGACAGGATATCCCACAGATACGCAGTATTTT. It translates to CASRLTGYPTDTQYF.

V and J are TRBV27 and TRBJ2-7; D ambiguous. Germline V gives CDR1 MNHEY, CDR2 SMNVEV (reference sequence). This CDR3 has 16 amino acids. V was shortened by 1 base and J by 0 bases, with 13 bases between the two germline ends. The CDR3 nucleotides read TGTGCCAGCAGTTTATTTCCTTTTGCCTTCTCCTACGAGCAGTACTTC. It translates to CASSLFPFAFSYEQYF.

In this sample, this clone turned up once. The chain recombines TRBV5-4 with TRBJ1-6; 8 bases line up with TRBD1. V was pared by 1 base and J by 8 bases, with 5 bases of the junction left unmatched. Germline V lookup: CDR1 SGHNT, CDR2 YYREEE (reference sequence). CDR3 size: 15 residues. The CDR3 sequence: CASSLRGQGDSPLHF. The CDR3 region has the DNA TGTGCCAGCAGCTTGCGCGGACAGGGAGATTCACCCCTCCACTTT.

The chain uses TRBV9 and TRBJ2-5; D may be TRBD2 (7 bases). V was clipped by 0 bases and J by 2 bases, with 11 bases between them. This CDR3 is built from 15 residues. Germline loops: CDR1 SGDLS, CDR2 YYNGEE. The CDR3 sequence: CASSVGGGQQETQYF. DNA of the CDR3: TGTGCCAGCAGCGTAGGGGGGGGCCAACAAGAGACCCAGTACTTC.

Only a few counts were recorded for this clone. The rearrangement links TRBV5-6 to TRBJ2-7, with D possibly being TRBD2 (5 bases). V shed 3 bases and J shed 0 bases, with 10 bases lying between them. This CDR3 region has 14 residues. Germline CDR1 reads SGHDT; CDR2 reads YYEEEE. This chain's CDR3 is CASSYTSSSYEQYF. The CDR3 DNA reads TGTGCCAGCAGCTATACTAGTAGCTCCTACGAGCAGTACTTC.

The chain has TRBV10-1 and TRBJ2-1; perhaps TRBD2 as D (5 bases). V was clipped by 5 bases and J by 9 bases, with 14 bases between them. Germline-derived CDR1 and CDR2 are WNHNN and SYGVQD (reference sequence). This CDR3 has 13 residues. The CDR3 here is CASSLDEGSEQFF. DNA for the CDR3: TGCGCCAGCAGTCTCGATGAGGGCAGTGAGCAGTTCTTC.

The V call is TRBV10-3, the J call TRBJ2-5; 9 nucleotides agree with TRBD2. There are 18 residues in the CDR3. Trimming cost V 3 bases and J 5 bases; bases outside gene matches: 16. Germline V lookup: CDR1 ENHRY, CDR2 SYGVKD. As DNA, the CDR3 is TGTGCCATCAGTGACGCTAAATTAGCGGGAGTAGGGAGTGAGACCCAGTACTTC. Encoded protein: CAISDAKLAGVGSETQYF.

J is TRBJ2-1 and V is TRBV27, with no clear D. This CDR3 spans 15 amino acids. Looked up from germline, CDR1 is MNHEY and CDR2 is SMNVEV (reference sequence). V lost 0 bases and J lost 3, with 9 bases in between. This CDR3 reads CASSLSNDFYNEQFF. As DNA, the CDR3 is TGTGCCAGCAGTTTATCTAACGACTTCTACAATGAGCAGTTCTTC.

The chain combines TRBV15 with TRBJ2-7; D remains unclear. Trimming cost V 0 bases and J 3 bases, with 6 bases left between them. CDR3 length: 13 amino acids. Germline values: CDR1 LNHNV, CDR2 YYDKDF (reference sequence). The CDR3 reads CATSRDRVYEQYF. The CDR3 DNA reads TGTGCCACCAGCAGAGATAGGGTCTACGAGCAGTACTTC.

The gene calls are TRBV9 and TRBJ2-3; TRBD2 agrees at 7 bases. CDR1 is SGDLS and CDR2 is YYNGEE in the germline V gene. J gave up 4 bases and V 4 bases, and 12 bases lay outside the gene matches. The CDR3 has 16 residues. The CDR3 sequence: CASSRRPTGGSDTQYF. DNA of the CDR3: TGTGCCAGCAGCCGACGTCCTACGGGAGGTTCAGATACGCAGTATTTT.

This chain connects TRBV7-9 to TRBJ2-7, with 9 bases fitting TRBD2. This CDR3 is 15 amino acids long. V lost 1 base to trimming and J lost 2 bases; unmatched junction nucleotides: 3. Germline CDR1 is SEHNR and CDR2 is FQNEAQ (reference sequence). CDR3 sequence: CASSLELAGTYEQYF. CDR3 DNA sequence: TGTGCCAGCAGCTTAGAGCTAGCGGGGACCTACGAGCAGTACTTC.

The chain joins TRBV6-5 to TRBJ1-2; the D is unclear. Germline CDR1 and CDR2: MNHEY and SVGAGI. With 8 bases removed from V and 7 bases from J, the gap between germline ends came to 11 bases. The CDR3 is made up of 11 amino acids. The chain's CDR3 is CASFLGAGYTF. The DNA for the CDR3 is TGTGCCAGCTTCTTAGGCGCTGGCTACACCTTC.

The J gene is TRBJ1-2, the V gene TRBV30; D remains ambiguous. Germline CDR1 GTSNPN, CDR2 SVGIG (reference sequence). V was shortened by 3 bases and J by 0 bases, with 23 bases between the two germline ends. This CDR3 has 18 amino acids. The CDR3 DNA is TGTGCCTGGAGGGTCGTTGTCAGTTCCCAGTCATCTAACTATGGCTACACCTTC. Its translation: CAWRVVVSSQSSNYGYTF. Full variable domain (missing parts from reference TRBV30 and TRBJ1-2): SQTIHQWPATLVQPVGSPLSLECTVEGTSNPNLYWYRQAAGRGLQLLFYSVGIGQISSEVPQNLSASRPQDRQFILSSKKLLLSDSGFYLCAWRVVVSSQSSNYGYTFGSGTRLTVV.

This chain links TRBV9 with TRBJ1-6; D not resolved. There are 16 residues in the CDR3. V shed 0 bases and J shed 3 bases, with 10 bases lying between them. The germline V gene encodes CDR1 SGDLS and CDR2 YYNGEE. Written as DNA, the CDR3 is TGTGCCAGCAGCGTAGTCGCAGATGGCTATAATTCACCCCTCCACTTT. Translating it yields CASSVVADGYNSPLHF.

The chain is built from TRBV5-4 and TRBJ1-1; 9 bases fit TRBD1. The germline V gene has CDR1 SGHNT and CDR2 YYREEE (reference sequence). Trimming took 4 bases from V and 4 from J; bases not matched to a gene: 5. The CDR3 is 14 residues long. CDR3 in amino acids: CASSITGGGTEAFF. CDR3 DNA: TGTGCCAGCAGCATAACAGGGGGCGGCACTGAAGCTTTCTTT.

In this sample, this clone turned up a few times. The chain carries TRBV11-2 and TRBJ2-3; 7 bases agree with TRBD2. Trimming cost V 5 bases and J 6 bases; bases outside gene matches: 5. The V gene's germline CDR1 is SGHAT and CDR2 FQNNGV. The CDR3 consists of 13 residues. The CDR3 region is CASSLWGGDTQYF. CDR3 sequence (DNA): TGTGCCAGCAGCCTCTGGGGAGGGGATACGCAGTATTTT.

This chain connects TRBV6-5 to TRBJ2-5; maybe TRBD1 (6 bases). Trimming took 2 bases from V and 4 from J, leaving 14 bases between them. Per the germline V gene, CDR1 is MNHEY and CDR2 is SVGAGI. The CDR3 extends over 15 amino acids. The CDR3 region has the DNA TGTGCCAGCAGTTACACCAGGGGCTCGGGAGAGACCCAGTACTTC. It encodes CASSYTRGSGETQYF.

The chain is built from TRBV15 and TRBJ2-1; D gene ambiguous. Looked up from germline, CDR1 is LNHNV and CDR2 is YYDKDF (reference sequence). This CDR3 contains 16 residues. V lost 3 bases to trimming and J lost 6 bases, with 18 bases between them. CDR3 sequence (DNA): TGTGCCACCAGCAGCGTACCAGGAGAGCCTCGCAATGAGCAGTTCTTC. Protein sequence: CATSSVPGEPRNEQFF.

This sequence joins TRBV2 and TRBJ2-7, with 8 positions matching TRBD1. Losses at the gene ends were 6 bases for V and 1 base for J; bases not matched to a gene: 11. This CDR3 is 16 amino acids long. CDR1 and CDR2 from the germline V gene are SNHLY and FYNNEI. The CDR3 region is CASSRPQTGVSYEQYF. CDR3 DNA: TGTGCCAGCAGCAGGCCACAGACAGGGGTTTCCTACGAGCAGTACTTC.